The entry below describes one T cell receptor beta chain. Other DNA sequences in this specimen translate into the identical CDR3. Original analysis: Reference gene primers were amplified, and this amplification served to estimate nucleated cell counts. The protocol was immunoSEQ multiplex PCR, while the TCRdb copy is restricted to in-frame clones and leaves out a portion. The DNA was the basis for D and trimming; V, J and clone size are from that table. The sample comprises a few hundred thousand clones, about 73% of which are singletons, and 2.5% to 4% rests with the top ten. This record belongs to a study of blood T cell repertoires in COVID-19. On the study more broadly: Samples taken during acute and convalescent COVID-19 were collected in the United States, Italy and Spain. In each case, the material was cDNA or gDNA derived from T cells, B-cell-depleted T cells, or PBMCs.

Germline V gene lookup returns CDR1 SNHLY and CDR2 FYNNEI. Trimming took 4 bases from V and 2 from J; bases not matched to a gene: 5. CDR3 length: 14 residues. This clonotype was obtained from a woman aged 80 or over with acute or convalescent COVID-19. The specimen was peripheral blood. The chain joins TRBV2 to TRBJ2-7, with TRBD2 identical over 7 bases. CDR3 sequence: CASSGQGGAYEQYF. The CDR3 DNA reads as TGTGCCAGCAGTGGGCAGGGAGGGGCCTACGAGCAGTACTTC. Using reference TRBV2 and TRBJ2-7 for the parts outside the CDR3, the full variable domain is EPEVTQTPSHQVTQMGQEVILRCVPISNHLYFYWYRQILGQKVEFLVSFYNNEISEKSEIFDDQFSVERPDGSNFTLKIRSTKLEDSAMYFCASSGQGGAYEQYFGPGTRLTVT.